The T cell receptor beta chain under discussion was sequenced for a study of blood T cell repertoires in COVID-19. Whole-study context: There were acute and convalescent COVID-19 samples, and they came from the United States, Italy and Spain. The cDNA or gDNA used as material had been derived from T cells, B-cell-depleted T cells, or PBMCs.

Cohorts were determined from participant-reported clinical history. The CDR3 is made up of 16 amino acids. V gave up 5 bases and J gave up 3 bases, with 17 bases separating them. CDR1 and CDR2 (germline): LNHDA, SQIVND (reference sequence). Authors' methods: Cell counts per sample came from amplifying reference gene primers. TCRdb keeps only in-frame clones here, not all; method: immunoSEQ multiplex PCR. The DNA was the basis for D and trimming; V, J and clone size are from that table. The sample carries hundreds of thousands of clones, approximately 86% recorded once. The clonotype comes from a woman in her forties with acute COVID-19. Input material: PBMCs or T cells enriched from blood (not recorded which). The chain combines TRBV19 with TRBJ1-3, with no clear D. As DNA, the CDR3 is TGTGCCAGTAGTCCGAGGGTGGAAGGCAATGGAAACACCATATATTTT. Translated, it gives CASSPRVEGNGNTIYF. Based on the CDR3 plus reference TRBV19 and TRBJ1-3, the full variable domain is DGGITQSPKYLFRKEGQNVTLSCEQNLNHDAMYWYRQDPGQGLRLIYYSQIVNDFQKGDIAEGYSVSREKKESFPLTVTSAQKNPTAFYLCASSPRVEGNGNTIYFGEGSWLTVV.